This T cell receptor beta chain was documented in a study of regulatory T cells in long-lasting Graves disease. Specified time point: newly diagnosed GD, antithyroid drugs for less than 3 months. PBMC RNA was the source of the TCR library. Germline lookup yields CDR1 MDHEN and CDR2 SYDVKM. This CDR3 has 14 residues. Germline trimming cut 6 bases from V and 6 bases from J; bases unmatched to any gene: 8. In building TCR beta libraries, iRepertoire HTBI primers were used together with Arm-PCR of CDR3 regions. MiXCR, run by TCRdb on the multiplex PCR reads, gives a single entry per CDR3 protein. The sample shows 400,000 to 550,000 distinct CDR3 sequences, over 15% of them seen only once. These records were also assigned to another study, of T cells in Graves' hyperthyroidism and ophthalmopathy.

This chain uses TRBV28 with TRBJ2-1, with 7 bases aligning to TRBD1. The sequenced sample was peripheral blood mononuclear cells (PBMCs), obtained at new diagnosis, from a patient treated with antithyroid drugs. This receptor was obtained from a woman aged 25 to 39 with Graves disease. CDR3 sequence reads: CASRHRGPFNEQFF. The CDR3 DNA reads as TGTGCCAGCAGACACAGGGGCCCATTCAATGAGCAGTTCTTC.